The 5 T cell receptor beta chains below were found in one sample sequenced in a study of prognosis after radiotherapy for stage I lung cancer. Template was genomic DNA; TCR beta CDR3 amplified in two multiplex PCR rounds. It was primers specific to each TRBV and TRBJ gene that first-round PCR used. Via MiXCR, TCRdb re-called the multiplex PCR reads, giving one row per CDR3 protein. This sample has about 27,000 distinct CDR3 sequences, with approximately 31% found just once. Source: PBMCs, taken before or after stereotactic body radiation therapy (not recorded which). The receptors come from a donor at least 50 years old with non-small cell lung cancer.

This clonotype was recorded at least ten times. The chain combines TRBV4-1 with TRBJ2-1; 12 bases map to TRBD2. J gave up 6 bases and V 0 bases, and 6 bases lay outside the gene matches. The CDR3 covers 17 residues. CDR1 is MGHRA, CDR2 YSYEKL, per germline. This chain's CDR3 is CASSQDPTSGSPNEQFF. The CDR3 nucleotides are TGCGCCAGCAGCCAAGACCCGACTAGCGGGAGTCCCAATGAGCAGTTCTTC.

This clonotype was seen ten or more times. The CDR3 nucleotides are TGTGCCAGCTCGACCAGCACAGATACGCAGTATTTT. Its translation is CASSTSTDTQYF. The J gene is TRBJ2-3, the V gene TRBV28; D is unclear. Looked up from germline, CDR1 is MDHEN and CDR2 is SYDVKM. This CDR3 has 12 residues. V lost 8 bases and J 0 bases, leaving 6 bases between the germline ends.

Comments on this clonotype: This probably arose from a read error, given a far larger clone one base away. V usage is TRBV6-1 and J usage is TRBJ1-1; possible D gene TRBD1, 5 bases. CDR1 MNHNS and CDR2 SASEGT come from the germline V gene. The CDR3 totals 15 residues. Trimming cost V 6 bases and J 5 bases, with 19 bases left between them. Here the CDR3 DNA reads TGTGCCAGCAGCACTCTGAGGGGAAGAGATACTGAAGCTTTCTTT. Its protein is CASSTLRGRDTEAFF.

This clonotype was found many times. CDR3 residues: CASSQALTGGPNYGYTF. As DNA, the CDR3 is TGCGCCAGCAGCCAAGCTTTGACAGGGGGGCCTAACTATGGCTACACCTTC. The chain links TRBV4-1 to TRBJ1-2; 9 positions agree with TRBD1. Germline V gives CDR1 MGHRA, CDR2 YSYEKL. J lost 0 bases, V lost 1 base, and 6 bases had no gene match. The CDR3 extends over 17 amino acids.

This chain connects TRBV20-1 to TRBJ2-7; D ambiguous. V gave up 0 bases and J gave up 5 bases, with 14 bases separating them. CDR3 length: 14 residues. CDR1 is DFQATT and CDR2 is SNEGSKA in the germline V gene (reference sequence). CDR3 sequence reads: CSARDRVGFHEQYF. The CDR3, as DNA: TGCAGTGCTAGAGATCGGGTAGGGTTCCACGAGCAGTACTTC.